This TCR beta chain is drawn from a study of shared clonotypes between healthy human individuals (dated by TCRdb to 2018 to 2020). The study in broad terms: The cohort included a few men and a couple of women between 18 and 49 years of age. For each donor, CD4 naive and CD4 memory were each run on three plates, CD8 naive on two plates, and CD8 memory on one plate. To estimate repertoire size and how much clonotypes are shared between individuals, the study performed deep sequencing of blood TCR repertoires from a few healthy adults. Different laboratories and diverse techniques were used to prepare libraries and sequence TCR repertoires, to increase sequencing depth and limit assay-specific biases. Each donor's leukapheresis produced roughly between roughly 0.94 and 9.5 billion PBMCs. Overall study outcomes, separate from this receptor: Incomplete sequencing was indicated by rarefaction of sorted-subset datasets, despite the large sequencing depth. Naive subsets generally had larger estimated clonotype richness than memory subsets did. Because the study included a small number of donors, the genetic and exposure-history diversity represented was limited. Sampling was limited to blood, and TCR repertoires in tissue likely differ from TCR repertoires in blood. Sharing across a few donors was observed for 5% to 6.5% of naive CD4, over 3% of naive CD8, 2% to 2.5% of memory CD4, and roughly 0.4% of memory CD8 clonotypes. Pairwise subsampling led to the expectation that sequencing depth would affect the degree of clonotype sharing among donors. Compared with non-shared clonotypes, clonotypes shared by all four sorted-subset donors had higher generation probabilities.

Including the terminal cysteine and phenylalanine, the CDR3 comprises 13 residues. Only the CDR3 DNA stays, 39 bases, in frame from base 1. Taken from the germline V gene, the CDR1 and CDR2 loops are SQVTM and ANQGSEA. Cut back by 3 bases and 0 bases, the V and J ends lie 5 bases apart. Using the deep immunoSEQ assay, TCR CDR3 regions were amplified from genomic DNA by multiplex PCR. Extracted genomic DNA from each cell subset was spread evenly across all wells of several immunoSEQ 96-well plates, with each plate serving as a replicate. For sorted subsets, around 200 ng genomic DNA, equal to 25,000 to 35,000 T cell genomes, was loaded into each replicate PCR. The purified libraries were quantified using a Qubit 3.0 fluorometer, sized with a Bioanalyzer 2100, and then quantified again using the KAPA Library Quantification kit. A separate single-read 150-cycle Illumina NextSeq 550 flow cell was used to sequence each immunoSEQ 96-well plate. The study's processing was this. Because the immunoSEQ output held only junctional sequences and lacked quality scores, the filtering could not match the filtering applied to full-length reads. To assign V/J genes and CDR3, sequences were annotated using PyIR, a Python wrapper for IgBLAST v1.9, with IMGT germline references. Reads were filtered out if the reads had weak V/J assignments (E-value above 1e-6), no CDR3, stop codons, out-of-frame junctions, or ambiguous translated residues. V3J clonotypes were defined as sequences sharing an identical inferred V gene, J gene, and CDR3 amino acid sequence. Percentage overlap between repertoires was computed as shared unique clonotypes divided by the size of the smaller repertoire. Richness of each repertoire was evaluated using RTK rarefaction, the Chao1 estimator, and Recon v2.1 estimates of unobserved clonotypes. OLGA was used to compute generation probabilities for all TCRbeta clonotypes that the gDNA method yielded from four donors. Entries here come from immuneACCESS through TCRdb and include only in-frame sequences with V and J called. Some clones fail to appear in such tables; in the studies checked, an unresolved V gene covers under half of the shortfall, and the cause of the remainder is unknown. V, J and clone size are taken as reported in that table, and D and trimming were inferred from the DNA itself. The sample has about 1 million clones on record, roughly 80% of them singletons. The ten biggest clones cover roughly 1.4% of the sample.

Donors were healthy HIV-negative adults with no recently reported acute infections or vaccinations. Every donor was a Caucasian adult living in Nashville, Tennessee, USA. CD4+ T cells were enriched by magnetic negative selection; naive cells were then positively selected on CD45RA, and the negative fraction formed the memory subset. Blood was collected by leukapheresis, and PBMCs were isolated by Ficoll-Histopaque density gradient centrifugation and then cryopreserved in liquid nitrogen vapor phase. Purity and quantity of every magnetically sorted T cell population were checked by analytical flow cytometry. Genomic DNA was isolated from every sorted fraction and measured by UV absorbance on a Nanodrop 2000c. On this clone: Its antigen remains undetermined. It has no much larger one-base neighbor in the sample; base qualities were not kept.

The chain is made from TRBV29-1 and TRBJ2-2; the D gene identity is not certain. Sequencing was done on a sample of memory CD4+ T cells sorted from blood. According to the study, the label for this sample's cell subset or site signals: CD45RA-negative fraction. The TCR comes from a man younger than 30 in good health. At the DNA level, the sequence is TGCAGCGTTGATAGGGCGAACACCGGGGAGCTGTTTTTT. This gives the protein CSVDRANTGELFF.